Shown below are 16 T cell receptor beta chains from a single sample sequenced in a study of CD4 T cells in relation to SARS-CoV-2 and coronaviruses. Before the COVID-19 pandemic, during about 2011-2019, CD4+ T cells were taken from unexposed donors. Profiling relied on immunoSEQ multiplex PCR, and the TCRdb table lists in-frame clones only, not all of them. The sample has 65,000 or so clones; about nine tenths are singletons. Sequenced sample: memory CD4+ T cells from PBMCs. The receptors derive from a human donor in good health.

The chain is built from TRBV19 and TRBJ2-4; 9 bases match TRBD1. Germline V gene data show CDR1 as LNHDA and CDR2 as SQIVND (reference sequence). The CDR3 runs 15 residues. V gave up 4 bases and J gave up 9 bases; unmatched junction bases: 10. In DNA form, the CDR3 reads TGTGCCAGTAGTACCCGGGACAGGGAAAGGAGCATTCAGTACTTC. Residues: CASSTRDRERSIQYF.

The V and J genes are TRBV19 and TRBJ2-1; 10 bases match TRBD2. The trim removed 5 bases at V and 3 bases at J, leaving 10 bases unmatched. This CDR3 contains 17 residues. CDR1 is LNHDA and CDR2 is SQIVND in the germline V gene (reference sequence). For the CDR3, the DNA is TGTGCCAGTAGTTTAAGACTAGCGGGCGGACTCTACAATGAGCAGTTCTTC. Protein sequence: CASSLRLAGGLYNEQFF.

This clone was detected once. The chain joins TRBV7-2 to TRBJ2-5; 7 bases match TRBD1. The CDR3 spans 15 residues. J was trimmed by 4 bases and V by 5 bases; bases with no gene match: 10. Germline V gene lookup returns CDR1 SGHTA and CDR2 FQGNSA. CDR3: CASSGNRGERETQYF. In nucleotides, the CDR3 is TGTGCCAGCAGCGGAAACAGGGGTGAACGAGAGACCCAGTACTTC.

The chain uses TRBV6-2 or TRBV6-3 and TRBJ2-1; D unresolved. The CDR3 is 11 residues long. V was clipped by 2 bases and J by 5 bases, with 1 base between them. In germline, CDR1 is MNHEY, CDR2 SVGEGT. The DNA of the CDR3 is TGTGCCAGCAGTTACGACAATGAGCAGTTCTTC. It is translated as CASSYDNEQFF.

The J gene is TRBJ2-3, the V gene TRBV7-8; D is unclear. The CDR3 totals 15 residues. Looked up from germline, CDR1 is SGHVS and CDR2 is FQNEAQ. Trimming left V 5 bases short and J 6 bases short, with 18 bases between. The CDR3 bases are TGTGCCAGCAGCCCTCAGGCGACTGCCGCCGATACGCAGTATTTT. Residues: CASSPQATAADTQYF.

This clone was observed a few times. The chain is built from TRBV30 and TRBJ1-5; 8 nucleotides align to TRBD1. This CDR3 spans 15 amino acids. V trimming: 3 bases; J trimming: 7 bases; junction bases outside the gene matches: 11. Germline V gene lookup returns CDR1 GTSNPN and CDR2 SVGIG (reference sequence). CDR3 region: CAWSGSVQGAQPQHF. In DNA form, the CDR3 reads TGTGCCTGGAGCGGTAGTGTGCAGGGGGCCCAGCCCCAGCATTTT.

The V and J genes are TRBV7-3 and TRBJ2-1; 11 bases agree with TRBD2. The junction had 9 bases not matched to a gene; V was cut back by 2 bases and J by 9 bases. Germline values: CDR1 SGHTA, CDR2 FQGTGA. The CDR3 loop spans 16 amino acids. In DNA, the CDR3 is TGTGCCAGCAGCTTAGGAGCTGGGCTAGCGGGAGGTGAGCAGTTCTTC. This translates into CASSLGAGLAGGEQFF.

The chain is built from TRBV19 and TRBJ2-7; possibly TRBD1 or TRBD2 for D (5 bases each). This CDR3 spans 14 amino acids. V was clipped by 4 bases and J by 3 bases, with 13 bases between them. Germline loops: CDR1 LNHDA, CDR2 SQIVND (reference sequence). The CDR3 DNA is TGTGCCAGTAGTAGGGACGGCGATTACTACGAGCAGTACTTC. Its protein product is CASSRDGDYYEQYF.

The chain uses TRBV27 and TRBJ1-3; unclear D gene. The germline V gene has CDR1 MNHEY and CDR2 SMNVEV (reference sequence). V was clipped by 3 bases and J by 3 bases, with 9 bases between them. The CDR3 length is 14 residues. The CDR3 region has the DNA TGTGCCAGCAGTTTTCGGGGAAATGGAAACACCATATATTTT. It specifies CASSFRGNGNTIYF.

The chain couples TRBV4-1 to TRBJ2-7, with 8 bases identical to TRBD1. Germline V CDR1 and CDR2: MGHRA, YSYEKL. Germline trimming cut 1 base from V and 3 bases from J; bases unmatched to any gene: 5. This CDR3 contains 15 residues. The CDR3, as DNA: TGCGCCAGCAGCCAAGCCAGACAGGGGATCTACGAGCAGTACTTC. Translation gives CASSQARQGIYEQYF.

This chain joins TRBV13 and TRBJ2-5, with 7 bases aligning to TRBD1. Germline V lookup: CDR1 PRHDT, CDR2 FYEKMQ (reference sequence). This CDR3 spans 13 amino acids. V shed 5 bases, J shed 4 bases, and the junction held 4 bases outside the gene matches. CDR3 protein: CASSPRTGETQYF. The DNA for the CDR3 is TGTGCCAGCAGCCCACGGACAGGAGAGACCCAGTACTTC.

J is TRBJ2-3 and V is TRBV18; D call uncertain. Trimming removed 3 bases at V and 0 bases at J, with 7 bases between. Germline V CDR1 and CDR2: KGHSH, LQKENI. This CDR3 contains 14 residues. The CDR3 DNA sequence: TGTGCCAGCTCACCTGACGGAAGCACAGATACGCAGTATTTT. Translated, it gives CASSPDGSTDTQYF.

The chain joins TRBV5-4 to TRBJ2-7, with 8 bases lining up with TRBD2. With V trimmed by 4 bases and J by 4 bases, 13 bases remained unmatched. CDR3 length: 16 residues. CDR1 SGHNT and CDR2 YYREEE come from the germline V gene (reference sequence). The CDR3 reads CASSPGGLARDYEQYF. In DNA form, the CDR3 reads TGTGCCAGCAGCCCGGGGGGGTTAGCACGCGATTACGAGCAGTACTTC.

CDR3 sequence (DNA): TGTGCCATCACCTCGACTAGCGGACGAGGCGAGCAGTACTTC. Amino acid sequence: CAITSTSGRGEQYF. The rearrangement links TRBV10-3 to TRBJ2-7; 9 bases match TRBD2. The CDR3 loop spans 14 amino acids. After removal of 7 bases from V and 6 bases from J, the junction contained 10 bases not matched to a gene. CDR1 is ENHRY and CDR2 is SYGVKD in the germline V gene.

This chain uses TRBV7-2 with TRBJ2-5, with TRBD1 matching over 10 bases. The CDR3 runs 16 residues. Germline V CDR1 and CDR2: SGHTA, FQGNSA. V dropped 5 bases and J dropped 5; count of bases not matched to a gene: 11. CDR3 sequence (DNA): TGTGCCAGCAGCACCCGGGACAGGGGTGGGGGGGAGACCCAGTACTTC. Protein product: CASSTRDRGGGETQYF.

This clone has only a few counts. The genes are TRBV19 and TRBJ1-5; no clear D gene. Germline CDR1 is LNHDA and CDR2 is SQIVND (reference sequence). V lost 5 bases and J 9 bases, leaving 11 bases between the germline ends. The CDR3 sequence is 12 residues long. The CDR3 bases are TGTGCCAGTAGTGTTCGACTTCGGCCCCAGCATTTT. This translates into CASSVRLRPQHF.